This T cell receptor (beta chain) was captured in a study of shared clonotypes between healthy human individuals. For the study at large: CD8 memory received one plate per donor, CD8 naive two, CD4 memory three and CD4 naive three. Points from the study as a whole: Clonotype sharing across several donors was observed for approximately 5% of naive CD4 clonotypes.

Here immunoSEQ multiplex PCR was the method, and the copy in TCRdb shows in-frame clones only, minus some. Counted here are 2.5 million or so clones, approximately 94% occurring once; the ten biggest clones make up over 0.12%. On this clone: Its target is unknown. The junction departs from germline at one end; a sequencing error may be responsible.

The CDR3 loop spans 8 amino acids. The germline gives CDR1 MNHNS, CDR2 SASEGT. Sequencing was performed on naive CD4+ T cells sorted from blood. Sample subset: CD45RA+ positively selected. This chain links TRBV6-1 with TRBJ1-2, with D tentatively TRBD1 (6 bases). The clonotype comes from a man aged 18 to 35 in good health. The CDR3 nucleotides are TGTGCCCCGGGGAGGGGGGGATTC. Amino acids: CAPGRGGF.